The 21 T cell receptor beta chains in this list originate from one sample, sequenced in a study of B cell selection in AIRE deficiency. Sequenced by immunoSEQ multiplex PCR; TCRdb stores in-frame clones only, minus some. The sample carries about 22,000 clones, around 96% recorded once. Sorting defined conventional CD4 T cells as CD4+CD127+. Sample: CD4+CD127+ conventional T cells sorted from PBMCs. These receptors originate from a human donor in good health.

CDR3 bases: TGTGCCTGGAGTATGGGGGAGAGGAACATTCAGTACTTC. Translated, it gives CAWSMGERNIQYF. The V gene is TRBV30, the J gene TRBJ2-4; D tentatively fits TRBD1 or TRBD2 (5 bases each). Germline CDR1 and CDR2: GTSNPN and SVGIG (reference sequence). V dropped 2 bases and J dropped 7 bases, with 12 bases sitting between them. The CDR3 loop spans 13 amino acids.

V gene TRBV6-1 combines with J gene TRBJ2-7; the D gene is possibly TRBD1 (6 bases). With 6 bases removed from V and 6 bases from J, the gap between germline ends came to 15 bases. CDR3 size: 13 residues. Germline loops: CDR1 MNHNS, CDR2 SASEGT. As DNA, the CDR3 is TGTGCCAGCAGCGTAAAAACAGGGTCCGAGCAGTACTTC. The encoded protein is CASSVKTGSEQYF.

V usage is TRBV18 and J usage is TRBJ2-6; D call uncertain. The CDR3 contains 17 residues. The germline V and J ends were trimmed by 0 bases and 0 bases, with 9 bases remaining between them. CDR1 is KGHSH and CDR2 is LQKENI in the germline V gene. The DNA for the CDR3 is TGTGCCAGCTCACCACCGATTCAGCCCTCTGGGGCCAACGTCCTGACTTTC. Its translation is CASSPPIQPSGANVLTF.

V and J are TRBV5-4 and TRBJ2-5, with a tentative D call TRBD1 (5 bases). V was trimmed by 0 bases and J by 2 bases, leaving 14 bases between them. Germline V gene sequence: CDR1 SGHNT, CDR2 YYREEE (reference sequence). The CDR3 loop spans 16 amino acids. The DNA of the CDR3 is TGTGCCAGCAGCTTGGGGCCCCCTCACAGGCAAGAGACCCAGTACTTC. Protein: CASSLGPPHRQETQYF. Full variable domain (remainder filled in from reference TRBV5-4 and TRBJ2-5): ETGVTQSPTHLIKTRGQQVTLRCSSQSGHNTVSWYQQALGQGPQFIFQYYREEENGRGNFPPRFSGLQFPNYSSELNVNALELDDSALYLCASSLGPPHRQETQYFGPGTRLLVL.

This chain uses TRBV19 with TRBJ2-7, with TRBD1 matching 7 bases. The CDR3 is 15 amino acids. Per the germline V gene, CDR1 is LNHDA and CDR2 is SQIVND (reference sequence). Trimming cost V 1 base and J 3 bases; bases outside gene matches: 6. CDR3 DNA: TGTGCCAGTAGTATAGCGGCGCAGGGGGTCTACGAGCAGTACTTC. This translates into CASSIAAQGVYEQYF.

V usage is TRBV6-6 and J usage is TRBJ1-2; D not certain. The V end lost 5 bases, the J end lost 6 bases, and 10 bases lay between the germline ends. CDR1 and CDR2 from the germline V gene are MNHNY and SVGAGI (reference sequence). CDR3 length: 12 amino acids. CDR3 nucleotide sequence: TGTGCCAGCAGTCCCGAGGAGGATGGCTACACCTTC. Translating it yields CASSPEEDGYTF.

The genes are TRBV4-3 and TRBJ2-1; D remains ambiguous. This CDR3 is 14 amino acids long. V lost 1 base and J 4 bases, leaving 8 bases between the germline ends. CDR1 and CDR2 from the germline V gene are LGHNA and YSLEER. The CDR3 is CASSQVGSYNEQFF. CDR3 DNA: TGCGCCAGCAGCCAAGTAGGTTCTTACAATGAGCAGTTCTTC.

The chain has TRBV10-3 and TRBJ2-7; maybe TRBD1 (6 bases). The CDR3 has 15 amino acids. Germline V lookup: CDR1 ENHRY, CDR2 SYGVKD. Trimming removed 0 bases at V and 7 bases at J, with 16 bases between. In nucleotides, the CDR3 is TGTGCCATCAGTGAGTCAAGGACAGTGGGGCTAGAGCAGTACTTC. It encodes CAISESRTVGLEQYF.

V usage is TRBV11-2 and J usage is TRBJ2-7; either TRBD1 or TRBD2 may fit D (5 bases each). Germline CDR1 is SGHAT and CDR2 is FQNNGV. This CDR3 comprises 14 residues. The V gene lost 2 bases and the J gene lost 5 bases, with 13 bases spanning the gap. CDR3 amino acids: CASSLRGAGDEQYF. The CDR3 nucleotides read TGTGCCAGCAGCTTAAGAGGGGCCGGCGACGAGCAGTACTTC.

The chain employs TRBV21-1 and TRBJ1-2; the table's D call TRBD1 went unverified against the DNA. TRBV21-1 is annotated as a pseudogene. This CDR3 comprises 11 residues. The CDR3 DNA follows: TGTGCCAGCCCAGGGGTTGGCGGCTACACCTTC. Its translation: CASPGVGGYTF.

The chain couples TRBV7-9 to TRBJ2-2; 13 bases agree with TRBD2. The CDR3 runs 17 residues. Germline V lookup: CDR1 SEHNR, CDR2 FQNEAQ (reference sequence). Trimming at V came to 6 bases and at J to 1 base, leaving 5 bases not matched to a gene. The CDR3 DNA sequence: TGTGCCAGCAGTCCGGGGACTAGCGGGGAGAACACCGGGGAGCTGTTTTTT. It specifies CASSPGTSGENTGELFF.

V gene TRBV7-6 combines with J gene TRBJ2-2, with D uncertain. V was trimmed by 3 bases and J by 5 bases, leaving 4 bases between them. The CDR3 runs to 12 residues. The germline V gene has CDR1 SGHVS and CDR2 FNYEAQ. Here the CDR3 DNA reads TGTGCCAGCAGCTTTCTGACCGGGGAGCTGTTTTTT. Residues: CASSFLTGELFF.

The chain uses TRBV5-1 and TRBJ2-7; 10 nucleotides line up with TRBD2. Germline values: CDR1 SGHRS, CDR2 YFSETQ. The CDR3 runs 15 residues. Unmatched junction bases numbered 4, after V lost 1 base and J lost 3 bases. CDR3 region: CASSLSGGAIYEQYF. CDR3 sequence (DNA): TGCGCCAGCAGCTTGAGCGGGGGGGCGATCTACGAGCAGTACTTC.

This chain connects TRBV6-5 to TRBJ2-7; 10 nucleotides line up with TRBD1. CDR3 length: 15 amino acids. CDR1 and CDR2 from the germline V gene are MNHEY and SVGAGI. With 6 bases clipped from V and 2 bases from J, the junction kept 7 bases outside the gene matches. Written as DNA, the CDR3 is TGTGCCAGCAGAGACGAGGGACAGGGGACCTACGAGCAGTACTTC. Its translation is CASRDEGQGTYEQYF.

The V call is TRBV11-2, the J call TRBJ1-1, with 9 bases lining up with TRBD1. Germline-derived CDR1 and CDR2 are SGHAT and FQNNGV. Unmatched junction bases numbered 6, after V lost 1 base and J lost 6 bases. The CDR3 consists of 15 residues. The CDR3 DNA reads as TGTGCCAGCAGCTTAGTCCTACAGGGGGCGGCTGAAGCTTTCTTT. It translates to CASSLVLQGAAEAFF.

The V gene is TRBV5-6, the J gene TRBJ2-7; the D gene is possibly TRBD1 (6 bases). V was cut by 0 bases and J by 6 bases, with 13 bases left in between. The length of the CDR3 is 14 residues. Germline CDR1 and CDR2: SGHDT and YYEEEE. CDR3 coding DNA: TGTGCCAGCAGCTTGGGGACAGTTCCTTCCGAGCAGTACTTC. Its translation: CASSLGTVPSEQYF.

The V gene is TRBV19, the J gene TRBJ2-1; TRBD2 agrees at 9 bases. Germline values: CDR1 LNHDA, CDR2 SQIVND (reference sequence). V shed 3 bases, J shed 7 bases, and the junction held 7 bases outside the gene matches. CDR3 size: 15 residues. CDR3: CASSIAGGPENEQFF. For the CDR3, the DNA is TGTGCCAGTAGTATCGCGGGGGGGCCGGAGAATGAGCAGTTCTTC.

The V gene is TRBV6-4, the J gene TRBJ1-2; D gene uncertain. Trimming took off 4 bases at V and 4 bases at J, with 10 bases between the two ends. In germline, CDR1 is MRHNA, CDR2 SNTAGT. The CDR3 is 13 amino acids. The CDR3 DNA reads as TGTGCCAGCAGTGCCGAGCTGGGCTATGGCTACACCTTC. Its translation: CASSAELGYGYTF.

The rearrangement joins TRBV9 to TRBJ2-2, with D hard to call. V was pared by 2 bases and J by 5 bases, with 13 bases between. The germline CDR1 and CDR2 sequences are SGDLS and YYNGEE. The CDR3 runs 15 residues. The CDR3 coding sequence is TGTGCCAGCAGCGTCAGAGGAAGGGAAACCGGGGAGCTGTTTTTT. Translation gives CASSVRGRETGELFF.

The genes are TRBV11-2 and TRBJ2-3, with 9 nucleotides matching TRBD2. This CDR3 comprises 16 residues. V lost 1 base to trimming and J lost 0 bases; unmatched junction nucleotides: 2. Germline assignment: CDR1 SGHAT and CDR2 FQNNGV. The CDR3 DNA is TGTGCCAGCAGCTTAGGTCTAGCGGGGAGCACAGATACGCAGTATTTT. Translating it yields CASSLGLAGSTDTQYF.

This chain joins TRBV7-9 and TRBJ1-2, with a weak D call TRBD1 (6 bases). V lost 5 bases and J 3 bases, leaving 13 bases between the germline ends. Germline lookup yields CDR1 SEHNR and CDR2 FQNEAQ (reference sequence). There are 14 residues in the CDR3. CDR3: CASSPIRGDYGYTF. The CDR3 DNA sequence: TGTGCCAGCAGCCCAATTAGGGGGGACTATGGCTACACCTTC.